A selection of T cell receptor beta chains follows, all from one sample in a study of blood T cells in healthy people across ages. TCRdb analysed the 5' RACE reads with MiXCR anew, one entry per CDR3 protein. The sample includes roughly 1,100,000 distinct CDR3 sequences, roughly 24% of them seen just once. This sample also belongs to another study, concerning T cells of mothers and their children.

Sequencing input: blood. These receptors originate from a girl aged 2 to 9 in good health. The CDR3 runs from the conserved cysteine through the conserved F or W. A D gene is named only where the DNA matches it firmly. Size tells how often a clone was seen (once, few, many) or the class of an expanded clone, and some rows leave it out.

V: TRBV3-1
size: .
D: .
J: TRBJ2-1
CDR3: CASSESGEQFF
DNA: TGTGCCAGCAGCGAGTCCGGGGAGCAGTTCTTC

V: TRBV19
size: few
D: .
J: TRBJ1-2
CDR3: CASGGFYGYTF
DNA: TGTGCCAGTGGGGGATTCTATGGCTACACCTTC

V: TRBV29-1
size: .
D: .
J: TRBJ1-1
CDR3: CSASTSNTEAFF
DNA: TGCAGCGCCTCTACTTCGAACACTGAAGCTTTCTTT

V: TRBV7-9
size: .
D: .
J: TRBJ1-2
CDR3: CASSLTDSELNGYTF
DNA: TGTGCCAGCAGCTTGACAGATTCCGAGCTGAATGGCTACACCTTC

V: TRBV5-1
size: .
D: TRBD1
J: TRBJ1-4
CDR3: CASSTGTGHEKLFF
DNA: TGCGCCAGCAGCACCGGGACAGGGCATGAAAAACTGTTTTTT

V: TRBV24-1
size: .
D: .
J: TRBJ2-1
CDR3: CATSDDGSRVRYF
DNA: TGTGCCACCAGTGATGACGGCTCCAGGGTTCGGTACTTC

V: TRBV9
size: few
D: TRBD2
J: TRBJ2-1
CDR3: CASSSRLASNEQFF
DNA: TGTGCCAGCAGCTCCCGACTAGCGAGCAATGAGCAGTTCTTC

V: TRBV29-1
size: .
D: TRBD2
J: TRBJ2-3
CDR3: CSVVGIAGDLTQYF
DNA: TGCAGCGTTGTTGGGATAGCGGGAGATCTTACGCAGTATTTT

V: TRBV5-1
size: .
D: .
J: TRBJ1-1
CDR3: CASSQKEGTEAFF
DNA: TGCGCCAGCAGCCAGAAGGAGGGGACTGAAGCTTTCTTT

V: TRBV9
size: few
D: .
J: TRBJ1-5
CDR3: CASSAEVYNQPQHF
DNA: TGTGCCAGCAGCGCAGAGGTATATAATCAGCCCCAGCATTTT

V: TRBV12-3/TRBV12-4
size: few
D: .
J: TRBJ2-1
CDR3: CASSLVDPIEQFF
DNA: TGTGCCAGCAGTTTAGTGGACCCCATTGAGCAGTTCTTC

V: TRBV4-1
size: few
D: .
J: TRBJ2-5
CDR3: CASSQVDSRGEQYF
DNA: TGCGCCAGCAGCCAAGTGGACAGTCGTGGAGAGCAGTACTTC

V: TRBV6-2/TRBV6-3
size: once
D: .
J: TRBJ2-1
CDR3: CASSLRLDSEQFF
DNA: TGTGCCAGCAGTCTAAGACTAGATTCTGAGCAGTTCTTC

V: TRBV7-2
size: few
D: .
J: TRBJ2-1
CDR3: CASRGLGDNEQFF
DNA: TGTGCCAGCAGGGGGCTGGGGGACAATGAGCAGTTCTTC

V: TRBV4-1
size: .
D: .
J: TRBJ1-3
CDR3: CASSQINLRAGANTIYF
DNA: TGCGCCAGCAGTCAGATAAACCTCCGGGCAGGGGCAAACACCATATATTTT

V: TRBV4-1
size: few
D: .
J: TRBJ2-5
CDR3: CASSPPREAEGEQYF
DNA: TGCGCCAGCAGCCCTCCAAGGGAGGCCGAGGGGGAGCAGTACTTC

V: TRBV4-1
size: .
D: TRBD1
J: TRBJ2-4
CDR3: CASSQPLTGGLKNIQYF
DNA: TGCGCCAGCAGCCAACCTTTGACAGGGGGTCTGAAAAACATTCAGTACTTC

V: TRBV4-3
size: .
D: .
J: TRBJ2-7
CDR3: CAGSPAKGYEQYF
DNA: TGCGCCGGCAGCCCAGCGAAAGGGTACGAGCAGTACTTC

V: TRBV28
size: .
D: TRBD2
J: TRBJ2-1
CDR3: CASSLGTSGPYNEQFF
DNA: TGTGCCAGCAGTTTAGGGACTAGCGGGCCCTACAATGAGCAGTTCTTC

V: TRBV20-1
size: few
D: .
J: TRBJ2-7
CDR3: CSGIGVQAYEQYF
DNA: TGCAGTGGTATAGGGGTACAAGCCTACGAGCAGTACTTC

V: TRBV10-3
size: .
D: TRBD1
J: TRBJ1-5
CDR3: CAISQGQDDQPQHF
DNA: TGTGCCATCAGCCAGGGACAGGACGATCAGCCCCAGCATTTT

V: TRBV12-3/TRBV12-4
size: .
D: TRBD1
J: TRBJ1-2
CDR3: CASSWNRGGGYTF
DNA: TGTGCCAGCAGTTGGAACAGGGGTGGAGGCTACACCTTC

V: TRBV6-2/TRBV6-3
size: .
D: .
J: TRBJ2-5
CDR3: CASSSSRWLETQYF
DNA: TGTGCCAGCAGTAGTTCGCGGTGGTTGGAGACCCAGTACTTC

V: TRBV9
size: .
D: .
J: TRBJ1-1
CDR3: CASSSGETEAFF
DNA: TGTGCCAGCAGCTCTGGAGAGACTGAAGCTTTCTTT

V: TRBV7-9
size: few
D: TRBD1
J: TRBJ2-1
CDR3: CASSLTDRGAGFGEQFF
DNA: TGTGCCAGCAGCCTAACCGACAGGGGAGCAGGGTTCGGTGAGCAGTTCTTC

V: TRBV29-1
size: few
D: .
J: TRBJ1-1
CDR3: CSVDRSRYTEAFF
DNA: TGCAGCGTTGATCGGTCCAGGTACACTGAAGCTTTCTTT

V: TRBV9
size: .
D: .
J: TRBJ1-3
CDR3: CASSVDPVAPLSGNTIYF
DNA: TGTGCCAGCAGCGTAGACCCAGTGGCACCTCTCTCTGGAAACACCATATATTTT

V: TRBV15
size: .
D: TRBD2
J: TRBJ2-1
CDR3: CATSRARGGTSATEQFF
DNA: TGTGCCACCAGCAGAGCGCGTGGAGGGACTAGTGCGACTGAGCAGTTCTTC

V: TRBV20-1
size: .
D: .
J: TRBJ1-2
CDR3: CSARDSGNPSYTF
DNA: TGCAGTGCTAGAGATAGCGGGAACCCCAGCTACACCTTC

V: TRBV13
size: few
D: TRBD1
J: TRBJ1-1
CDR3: CASSSEQGARTEAFF
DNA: TGTGCCAGCAGCTCCGAACAGGGGGCGAGGACTGAAGCTTTCTTT

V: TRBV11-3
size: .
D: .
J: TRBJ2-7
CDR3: CASNDGFDEQYF
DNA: TGTGCCAGCAACGACGGGTTTGACGAGCAGTACTTC

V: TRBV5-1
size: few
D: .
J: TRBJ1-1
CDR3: CASSRKIEGTEAFF
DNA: TGCGCCAGCAGCCGAAAAATTGAGGGGACTGAAGCTTTCTTT

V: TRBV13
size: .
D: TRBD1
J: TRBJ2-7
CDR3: CASSFGRTGSYEQYF
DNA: TGTGCCAGCAGCTTCGGGCGGACAGGGTCCTACGAGCAGTACTTC

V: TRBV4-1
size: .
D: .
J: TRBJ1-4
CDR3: CASSQDAPQTTEEKLFF
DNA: TGCGCCAGCAGCCAAGACGCCCCACAGACTACGGAAGAAAAACTGTTTTTT

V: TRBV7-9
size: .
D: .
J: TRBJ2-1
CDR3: CASSSRNPSSYNEQFF
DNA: TGTGCCAGCAGCTCGCGGAACCCTTCCTCCTACAATGAGCAGTTCTTC

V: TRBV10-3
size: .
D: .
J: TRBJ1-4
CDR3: CAISGEGNNEKLFF
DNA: TGTGCCATCAGTGGCGAAGGGAATAATGAAAAACTGTTTTTT

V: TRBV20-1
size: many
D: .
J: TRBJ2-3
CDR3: CSANSRGSTDTQYF
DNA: TGCAGTGCTAATTCGCGCGGGAGCACAGATACGCAGTATTTT

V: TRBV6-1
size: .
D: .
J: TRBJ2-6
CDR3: CASSEALLTSGANVLTF
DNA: TGTGCCAGCAGTGAAGCGCTTCTTACCTCTGGGGCCAACGTCCTGACTTTC

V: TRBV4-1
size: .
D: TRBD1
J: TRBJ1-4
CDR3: CASSQVGQGVRGEKLFF
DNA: TGCGCCAGCAGCCAAGTGGGGCAGGGGGTGCGGGGTGAAAAACTGTTTTTT

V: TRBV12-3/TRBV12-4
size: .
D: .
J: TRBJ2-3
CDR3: CASSIRGLTDTQYF
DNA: TGTGCCAGCAGTATCAGGGGCCTCACAGATACGCAGTATTTT

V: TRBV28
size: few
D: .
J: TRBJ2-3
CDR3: CDSSVLGVSQYF
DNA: TGTGACAGCAGCGTTTTGGGGGTATCGCAGTATTTT

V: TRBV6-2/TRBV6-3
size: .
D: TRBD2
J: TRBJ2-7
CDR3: CASSSREGLGEQYF
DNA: TGTGCCAGCAGTTCTCGGGAGGGACTGGGCGAGCAGTACTTC

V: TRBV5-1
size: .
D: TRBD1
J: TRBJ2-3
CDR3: CASSPGQVGTDTQYF
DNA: TGCGCCAGCAGCCCGGGACAGGTGGGCACAGATACGCAGTATTTT

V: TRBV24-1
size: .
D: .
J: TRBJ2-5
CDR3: CATSDFPGNLYF
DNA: TGTGCCACCAGTGATTTTCCGGGCAACCTTTACTTC

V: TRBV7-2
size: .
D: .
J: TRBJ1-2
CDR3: CASSLGTATGYTF
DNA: TGTGCCAGCAGCTTAGGCACCGCGACTGGCTACACCTTC

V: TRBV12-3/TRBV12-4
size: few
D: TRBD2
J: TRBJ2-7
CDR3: CASSGTSGYEQYF
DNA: TGTGCCAGCAGCGGGACTAGCGGATACGAGCAGTACTTC

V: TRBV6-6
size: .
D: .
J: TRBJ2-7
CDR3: CASSSSANSYF
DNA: TGTGCCAGCAGTTCATCCGCTAATAGCTACTTC

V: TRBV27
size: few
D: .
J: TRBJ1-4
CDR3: CASSRVTTNERLFF
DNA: TGTGCCAGCTCCCGGGTCACAACTAATGAAAGACTGTTTTTT

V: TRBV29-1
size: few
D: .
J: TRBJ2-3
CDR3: CSELQGTDTQYF
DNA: TGCAGCGAATTGCAGGGAACAGATACGCAGTATTTT

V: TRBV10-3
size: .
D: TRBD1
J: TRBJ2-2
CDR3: CATQRDRGTGELFF
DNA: TGTGCCACACAACGGGACAGGGGCACCGGGGAGCTGTTTTTT

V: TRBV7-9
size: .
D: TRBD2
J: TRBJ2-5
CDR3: CASGLSGGGQETQYF
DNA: TGTGCCAGCGGACTAAGCGGGGGAGGGCAAGAGACCCAGTACTTC

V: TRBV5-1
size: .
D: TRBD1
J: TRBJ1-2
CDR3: CASSMTGMEVYGYTF
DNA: TGCGCCAGCAGCATGACAGGGATGGAAGTATATGGCTACACCTTC

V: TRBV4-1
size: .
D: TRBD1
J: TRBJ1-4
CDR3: CASSQESTGGPGKLFF
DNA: TGCGCCAGCAGCCAAGAATCCACAGGGGGGCCCGGAAAACTGTTTTTT

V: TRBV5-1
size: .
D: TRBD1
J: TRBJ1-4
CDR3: CASSRALGQDEKLFF
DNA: TGCGCCAGCAGCCGAGCTCTGGGACAGGATGAAAAACTGTTTTTT

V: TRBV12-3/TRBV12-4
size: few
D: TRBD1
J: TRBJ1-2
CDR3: CASSSSRGHGYTF
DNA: TGTGCCAGCAGTTCCAGCAGGGGGCATGGCTACACCTTC

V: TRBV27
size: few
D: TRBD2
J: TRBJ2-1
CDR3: CASSPRLAALYNEQFF
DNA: TGTGCCAGCAGTCCCCGACTAGCGGCGCTCTACAATGAGCAGTTCTTC

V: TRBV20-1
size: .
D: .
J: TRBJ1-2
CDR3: CSARRAGVTYGYTF
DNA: TGCAGTGCTCGCCGCGCGGGGGTGACCTATGGCTACACCTTC